This T cell receptor beta chain was retrieved from a study of response to subunit inactivated influenza vaccine. TCRdb passed the RT-PCR reads through MiXCR, listing each CDR3 protein once. The sample yields roughly 500,000 distinct CDR3 sequences, 16% seen once. This clonotype was observed many times. Per the germline V gene, CDR1 is DFQATT and CDR2 is SNEGSKA (reference sequence). V gave up 5 bases and J gave up 4 bases; unmatched junction bases: 15. This CDR3 has 18 residues. The genes are TRBV20-1 and TRBJ2-2, with 11 bases lining up with TRBD2. Sequencing used CD4+ T cells sorted from PBMCs, obtained around 25 months after vaccination. The origin of this receptor is a man between 45 and 75 years old who received an inactivated influenza vaccine. The CDR3 DNA is TGCAGTGCTGCCTTGAGTACTAGCGGGAGTCGGGGCACCGGGGAGCTGTTTTTT. This gives the protein CSAALSTSGSRGTGELFF.